The rows below give T cell receptor beta chains drawn from one sample of a study of OX40 agonist ivuxolimab in advanced cancers. Profiling relied on immunoSEQ multiplex PCR, and the TCRdb table lists in-frame clones only, not all of them. The sample carries 19,000 or so clones, less than 90% recorded once. Here the sequenced sample was CD4+ or CD8+ T cells sorted from blood, taken in a trial of the OX40 agonist ivuxolimab. These receptors originate from an adult with an advanced solid tumor such as melanoma, head and neck, liver or kidney cancer. The CDR3 runs from the conserved cysteine through the conserved F or W. The order of the fields is J gene, V gene, clone size, D gene, CDR3 DNA, CDR3 protein. D genes are given only for firm matches. Size values are once, few and many counts, or a class for expanded clones, and some rows have none.

j_gene: TRBJ1-1; v_gene: TRBV19; abundance: once; d_gene: .; CDR3nt: TGTGCCAGTAGTAAGTTGGTCGGCACTGAAGCTTTCTTT; CDR3aa: CASSKLVGTEAFF
j_gene: TRBJ1-1; v_gene: TRBV6-4; abundance: .; d_gene: TRBD1; CDR3nt: TGTGCCAGCAGTGGGGATACAGGGGCCAGCGAAGCTTTCTTT; CDR3aa: CASSGDTGASEAFF
j_gene: TRBJ2-7; v_gene: TRBV5-1; abundance: .; d_gene: .; CDR3nt: TGCGCCAGCAGCTTAATCGCAGGGAGCTCCTACGAGCAGTACTTC; CDR3aa: CASSLIAGSSYEQYF
j_gene: TRBJ2-1; v_gene: TRBV4-2; abundance: once; d_gene: .; CDR3nt: TGTGCCAGCAGCCAAGGAGTAGCGGAAGACTACAATGAGCAGTTCTTC; CDR3aa: CASSQGVAEDYNEQFF
j_gene: TRBJ2-7; v_gene: TRBV6-5; abundance: .; d_gene: .; CDR3nt: TGTGCCAGCACCCCGGGTGGGAAAGCGCGCTACGAGCAGTACTTC; CDR3aa: CASTPGGKARYEQYF
j_gene: TRBJ1-4; v_gene: TRBV7-9; abundance: .; d_gene: TRBD1; CDR3nt: TGTGCCAGCAGCCGGACAGGGGCTGTGGAAAAACTGTTTTTT; CDR3aa: CASSRTGAVEKLFF
j_gene: TRBJ1-1; v_gene: TRBV21-1; abundance: .; d_gene: .; CDR3nt: TGTGCCAGCAGTCACCGAAGGACGAACACTGAAGCTTTCTTT; CDR3aa: CASSHRRTNTEAFF
j_gene: TRBJ1-1; v_gene: TRBV29-1; abundance: .; d_gene: .; CDR3nt: TGCAGCACGGGAACTGAAGCTTTCTTT; CDR3aa: CSTGTEAFF
j_gene: TRBJ2-7; v_gene: TRBV6-5; abundance: .; d_gene: .; CDR3nt: TGTGCCAGCAGCCCCCAGTCCGCCTACGAGCAGTACTTC; CDR3aa: CASSPQSAYEQYF
j_gene: TRBJ2-1; v_gene: TRBV10-3; abundance: .; d_gene: .; CDR3nt: TGTGCCATCAGTGCGGGCTACCAATCGGAGCAGTTCTTC; CDR3aa: CAISAGYQSEQFF
j_gene: TRBJ1-5; v_gene: TRBV4-3; abundance: .; d_gene: .; CDR3nt: TGCGCCAGCAGCCAAGGGACGGGAGGGCGTCAGCCCCAGCATTTT; CDR3aa: CASSQGTGGRQPQHF
j_gene: TRBJ2-7; v_gene: TRBV7-9; abundance: .; d_gene: .; CDR3nt: TGTGCCAGCAGCTTTGTGTCCCTGAGTTCCTACGAGCAGTACTTC; CDR3aa: CASSFVSLSSYEQYF
j_gene: TRBJ2-7; v_gene: TRBV5-4; abundance: .; d_gene: .; CDR3nt: TGTGCCAGCAGCCCCTTCGAGAGCTCCTACGAGCAGTACTTC; CDR3aa: CASSPFESSYEQYF
j_gene: TRBJ1-3; v_gene: TRBV7-6; abundance: .; d_gene: .; CDR3nt: TGTGCCAGCAGCAGTAGGGGATTCTCTGGAAACACCATATATTTT; CDR3aa: CASSSRGFSGNTIYF
j_gene: TRBJ2-1; v_gene: TRBV6-6; abundance: .; d_gene: TRBD2; CDR3nt: TGTGCCAGCAGCCCAGCCGGGACTAGCGGTTACAATGAGCAGTTCTTC; CDR3aa: CASSPAGTSGYNEQFF
j_gene: TRBJ1-5; v_gene: TRBV11-3; abundance: .; d_gene: .; CDR3nt: TGTGCCAGCAGCTTATTCGATCAGCCCCAGCATTTT; CDR3aa: CASSLFDQPQHF
j_gene: TRBJ1-4; v_gene: TRBV2; abundance: .; d_gene: .; CDR3nt: TGTGCCAGCAGTGGGACCGGGCGGAGGGAAAAACTGTTTTTT; CDR3aa: CASSGTGRREKLFF
j_gene: TRBJ2-3; v_gene: TRBV30; abundance: .; d_gene: .; CDR3nt: TGTGCCTGGAGTCCCCTCCCAGATACGCAGTATTTT; CDR3aa: CAWSPLPDTQYF
j_gene: TRBJ2-7; v_gene: TRBV29-1; abundance: once; d_gene: TRBD2; CDR3nt: TGCAGCGTTGAAGGAGCCGCGGGAGGTAGGCCCTACGAGCAGTACTTC; CDR3aa: CSVEGAAGGRPYEQYF
j_gene: TRBJ2-6; v_gene: TRBV5-1; abundance: .; d_gene: TRBD1; CDR3nt: TGCGCCAGCAGCTTCCAGGGGGCGTCTGGGGCCAACGTCCTGACTTTC; CDR3aa: CASSFQGASGANVLTF
j_gene: TRBJ2-3; v_gene: TRBV7-2; abundance: .; d_gene: .; CDR3nt: TGTGCCAGCAGCTTCGACTCCGGGGATACGCAGTATTTT; CDR3aa: CASSFDSGDTQYF
j_gene: TRBJ2-7; v_gene: TRBV7-2; abundance: .; d_gene: TRBD1; CDR3nt: TGTGCCAGCAGACCCGGGACAGGGGCGTACGAGCAGTACTTC; CDR3aa: CASRPGTGAYEQYF
j_gene: TRBJ1-2; v_gene: TRBV20-1; abundance: .; d_gene: .; CDR3nt: TGCAGTGCTAAAGAACTCTATGGCTACACCTTC; CDR3aa: CSAKELYGYTF
j_gene: TRBJ1-1; v_gene: TRBV5-1; abundance: .; d_gene: TRBD1; CDR3nt: TGCGCCAGCAGCTCGGACCCCGGGACAGCTGAAGCTTTCTTT; CDR3aa: CASSSDPGTAEAFF
j_gene: TRBJ1-2; v_gene: TRBV6-5; abundance: .; d_gene: TRBD1; CDR3nt: TGTGCCAGCAGTTACTGGGGACAGGTCGATGGCTACACCTTC; CDR3aa: CASSYWGQVDGYTF
j_gene: TRBJ1-5; v_gene: TRBV5-1; abundance: .; d_gene: .; CDR3nt: TGCGCCAGCAGCTTGGCCTCAGGTTGGAGCAATCAGCCCCAGCATTTT; CDR3aa: CASSLASGWSNQPQHF
j_gene: TRBJ1-1; v_gene: TRBV5-1; abundance: .; d_gene: .; CDR3nt: TGCGCCAGCAGCTTAGGTTTTGATTGGACTGAAGCTTTCTTT; CDR3aa: CASSLGFDWTEAFF
j_gene: TRBJ2-1; v_gene: TRBV4-2; abundance: once; d_gene: TRBD2; CDR3nt: TGTGCCAGCTTGGCCGGGGGGGACAATGAGCAGTTCTTC; CDR3aa: CASLAGGDNEQFF
j_gene: TRBJ2-3; v_gene: TRBV5-4; abundance: .; d_gene: TRBD2; CDR3nt: TGTGCCAGCAGCCCGGTTGGCGGGGGGGCCTCAGATACGCAGTATTTT; CDR3aa: CASSPVGGGASDTQYF
j_gene: TRBJ1-2; v_gene: TRBV27; abundance: .; d_gene: .; CDR3nt: TGTGCCTCCCGAGTTGTGTATGGCTACACCTTC; CDR3aa: CASRVVYGYTF
j_gene: TRBJ2-7; v_gene: TRBV7-2; abundance: .; d_gene: .; CDR3nt: TGTGCCAGCAGCTTAGTCCCCCCCGGGAGTGGTTCCTACGAGCAGTACTTC; CDR3aa: CASSLVPPGSGSYEQYF
j_gene: TRBJ1-2; v_gene: TRBV9; abundance: .; d_gene: .; CDR3nt: TGTGCCAGCAGCCGCGGGGTCGATGGCTACACCTTC; CDR3aa: CASSRGVDGYTF
j_gene: TRBJ1-1; v_gene: TRBV5-1; abundance: few; d_gene: TRBD1; CDR3nt: TGCGCCAGCAGCTTGGACCAGGGGGCTGTGGCTTTCTTT; CDR3aa: CASSLDQGAVAFF
j_gene: TRBJ1-2; v_gene: TRBV27; abundance: .; d_gene: TRBD1; CDR3nt: TGTGCCAGCAGTTTATCGGACAGGAGGGGTGGCTACACCTTC; CDR3aa: CASSLSDRRGGYTF
j_gene: TRBJ1-5; v_gene: TRBV5-6; abundance: .; d_gene: .; CDR3nt: TGTGCCAGCAGCCCTAAGGCAGGAGGCAATCAGCCCCAGCATTTT; CDR3aa: CASSPKAGGNQPQHF
j_gene: TRBJ1-1; v_gene: TRBV9; abundance: few; d_gene: .; CDR3nt: TGTGCCAGCAGCGTAGCATCCGTGAGCACTGAAGCTTTCTTT; CDR3aa: CASSVASVSTEAFF
j_gene: TRBJ2-3; v_gene: TRBV9; abundance: .; d_gene: .; CDR3nt: TGTGCCAGCAGCGTAGGGGGGGCCCGGAGATCAGATACGCAGTATTTT; CDR3aa: CASSVGGARRSDTQYF
j_gene: TRBJ2-3; v_gene: TRBV5-1; abundance: .; d_gene: TRBD2; CDR3nt: TGCGCCAGCAGCTCAAGGGGGAATAGCGGGAGTGGGTCAGATACGCAGTATTTT; CDR3aa: CASSSRGNSGSGSDTQYF
j_gene: TRBJ2-7; v_gene: TRBV5-1; abundance: .; d_gene: .; CDR3nt: TGCGCCAGCAGCTTGGCCCCTACAGGGTCGGGCGAGCAGTACTTC; CDR3aa: CASSLAPTGSGEQYF
j_gene: TRBJ2-1; v_gene: TRBV5-1; abundance: .; d_gene: .; CDR3nt: TGCGCCAGCAGCACCAATACAGGGAGGGGTTTGGATGAGCAGTTCTTC; CDR3aa: CASSTNTGRGLDEQFF
j_gene: TRBJ2-2; v_gene: TRBV5-4; abundance: .; d_gene: TRBD2; CDR3nt: TGTGCCAGCAGCTTGGGTCTAGCGGGAGGTGTCGGGGAGCTGTTTTTT; CDR3aa: CASSLGLAGGVGELFF
j_gene: TRBJ2-7; v_gene: TRBV7-3; abundance: .; d_gene: .; CDR3nt: TGTGCCAGCAGCCTCCCCCCCTACGAGCAGTACTTC; CDR3aa: CASSLPPYEQYF
j_gene: TRBJ2-7; v_gene: TRBV21-1; abundance: .; d_gene: .; CDR3nt: TGTGCCAGCAGCAAACCAGGGACGGATTACGAGCAGTACTTC; CDR3aa: CASSKPGTDYEQYF
j_gene: TRBJ2-7; v_gene: TRBV30; abundance: .; d_gene: TRBD2; CDR3nt: TGTGCCTGGACTAGCGGGAGTTACGAGCAGTACTTC; CDR3aa: CAWTSGSYEQYF
j_gene: TRBJ1-2; v_gene: TRBV6-6; abundance: .; d_gene: .; CDR3nt: TGTGCCAGCAGTTTCGGGGGTAGCTACACCTTC; CDR3aa: CASSFGGSYTF
j_gene: TRBJ2-7; v_gene: TRBV5-4; abundance: .; d_gene: .; CDR3nt: TGTGCCAGCAGCTTGTCCGGGGGACCGATTGCCTACGAGCAGTACTTC; CDR3aa: CASSLSGGPIAYEQYF
j_gene: TRBJ1-5; v_gene: TRBV7-9; abundance: .; d_gene: .; CDR3nt: TGTGCCAGCAGCCCCGGGAGCAATCAGCCCCAGCATTTT; CDR3aa: CASSPGSNQPQHF
j_gene: TRBJ1-5; v_gene: TRBV21-1; abundance: .; d_gene: .; CDR3nt: TGTGCCAGCAGGCGGGGCGAACGGAATCAGCCCCAGCATTTT; CDR3aa: CASRRGERNQPQHF
j_gene: TRBJ1-5; v_gene: TRBV5-5; abundance: .; d_gene: .; CDR3nt: TGTGCCAGCAGCTCTAGACAGAACTATCAGCCCCAGCATTTT; CDR3aa: CASSSRQNYQPQHF
j_gene: TRBJ1-2; v_gene: TRBV7-2; abundance: .; d_gene: .; CDR3nt: TGTGCCAGCAGCTTAACCGGGCCATCGGGCTACACCTTC; CDR3aa: CASSLTGPSGYTF
j_gene: TRBJ1-5; v_gene: TRBV5-8; abundance: once; d_gene: TRBD1; CDR3nt: TGTGCCAGCAGCTTGGAGGCAGGGGGCTACAATCAGCCCCAGCATTTT; CDR3aa: CASSLEAGGYNQPQHF
j_gene: TRBJ2-7; v_gene: TRBV5-1; abundance: once; d_gene: TRBD2; CDR3nt: TGCGCCAGCAGCATAGAGGGACTAGCGGGAAAGGAGCAGTACTTC; CDR3aa: CASSIEGLAGKEQYF
j_gene: TRBJ1-5; v_gene: TRBV19; abundance: .; d_gene: TRBD1; CDR3nt: TGTGCCAGTAGTATAGGACAGGGGGCAAATAGCAATCAGCCCCAGCATTTT; CDR3aa: CASSIGQGANSNQPQHF
j_gene: TRBJ2-7; v_gene: TRBV6-6; abundance: .; d_gene: TRBD1; CDR3nt: TGTGCCAGCAGCCATGGGACAGGTTTTCCGCACGAGCAGTACTTC; CDR3aa: CASSHGTGFPHEQYF